This T cell receptor beta chain was sequenced during a study of T-cell reconstitution after alpha-beta-depleted transplantation in children. Study-level points and caveats: T-cell counts and diversity at one year following transplant were attributed mainly to newly produced T cells. Where alpha-beta T cells came from about two months after transplant was reportedly several hundred expanded graft clones.

Unique molecular identifiers tagged the TCRbeta library. TCRdb reanalysed the PCR reads using MiXCR and keeps one entry per CDR3 protein. The sample lists about 980,000 distinct CDR3 sequences, about 26% occurring once. This clonotype appeared many times. Its antigen is unidentified. This CDR3 spans 14 amino acids. Germline CDR1 reads SGHTS; CDR2 reads YDEGEE. The germline V and J ends were trimmed by 6 bases and 6 bases, with 17 bases remaining between them. The source is a boy in the first two years of life who had a stem cell transplant for SCID, so the T cells may come from the graft donor. The input for sequencing was PBMCs, mostly from graft donor cells, taken 360 days after TCRalphabeta/CD19-depleted stem cell transplant. The rearrangement joins TRBV5-8 to TRBJ2-3; weak D call: TRBD2 (5 bases). CDR3 sequence: CASTPGFDSDTQYF. The CDR3 DNA reads TGTGCCAGCACCCCGGGGTTTGACTCGGATACGCAGTATTTT.